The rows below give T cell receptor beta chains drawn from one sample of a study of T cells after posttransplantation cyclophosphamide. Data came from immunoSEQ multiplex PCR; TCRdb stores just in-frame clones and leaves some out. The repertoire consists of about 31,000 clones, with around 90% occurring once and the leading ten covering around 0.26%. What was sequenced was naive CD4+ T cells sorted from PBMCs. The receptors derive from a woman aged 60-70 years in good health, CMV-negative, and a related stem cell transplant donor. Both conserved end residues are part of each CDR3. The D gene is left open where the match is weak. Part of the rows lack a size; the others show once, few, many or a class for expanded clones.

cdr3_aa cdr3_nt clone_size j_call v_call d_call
CASSLGGQGARETQYF TGCGCCAGCAGCTTGGGGGGACAGGGGGCGCGAGAGACCCAGTACTTC once TRBJ2-5 TRBV5-1 TRBD1
CASMGTEDYEQYF TGTGCCAGTATGGGGACAGAGGACTACGAGCAGTACTTC NA TRBJ2-7 TRBV19 TRBD1
CASSPGLASQYF TGTGCCAGCAGTCCGGGACTAGCGTCGCAGTATTTT NA TRBJ2-3 TRBV2 TRBD2
CASLTGNQPQHF TGTGCCAGCCTTACGGGGAATCAGCCCCAGCATTTT NA TRBJ1-5 TRBV28 NA
CASSSGTAVGGIQYF TGTGCCAGCAGTTCCGGGACGGCGGTGGGGGGCATTCAGTACTTC NA TRBJ2-4 TRBV27 NA
CASSLAANGELFF TGCGCCAGCAGCTTGGCCGCGAACGGGGAGCTGTTTTTT NA TRBJ2-2 TRBV5-1 NA
CASSQAPTTRPGELFF TGTGCCAGCAGCCAGGCCCCCACCACCCGTCCCGGGGAGCTGTTTTTT NA TRBJ2-2 TRBV4-2 NA
CASTRSGTSSGANVLTF TGTGCCAGCACTAGGAGCGGCACCTCCTCTGGGGCCAACGTCCTGACTTTC NA TRBJ2-6 TRBV2 NA
CSVVAGGPGTQYF TGCAGCGTTGTAGCGGGAGGGCCTGGGACCCAGTACTTC once TRBJ2-5 TRBV29-1 TRBD2
CASSPKQGGNYGYTF TGTGCCAGCAGTCCAAAACAGGGGGGGAATTATGGCTACACCTTC few TRBJ1-2 TRBV2 TRBD1
CASSLVSGGVDTQYF TGTGCCAGCAGCTTAGTCAGCGGGGGTGTAGATACGCAGTATTTT NA TRBJ2-3 TRBV11-3 TRBD2
CASSLDPLRPDDEKLFF TGTGCCAGCAGCTTAGACCCCCTGAGGCCCGATGATGAAAAACTGTTTTTT NA TRBJ1-4 TRBV11-2 NA
CASSLTGNNEKLFF TGTGCCAGCAGCTTGACAGGGAATAATGAAAAACTGTTTTTT NA TRBJ1-4 TRBV5-6 NA
CASRAGTDYGYTF TGTGCCAGCAGAGCCGGGACAGACTATGGCTACACCTTC NA TRBJ1-2 TRBV6-6 TRBD1
CASSSRQGRDSPLHF TGTGCCAGCAGCTCACGACAGGGCCGTGATTCACCCCTCCACTTT once TRBJ1-6 TRBV7-3 TRBD1
CASSRDRGVAQPQHF TGTGCCAGCAGTCGGGACAGGGGGGTCGCCCAGCCCCAGCATTTT NA TRBJ1-5 TRBV6-5 TRBD1
CASSSPQAGNTEAFF TGTGCCAGTAGTTCACCTCAAGCGGGGAACACTGAAGCTTTCTTT NA TRBJ1-1 TRBV19 NA
CASSPTGNAYNSPLHF TGTGCCAGCAGCCCGACAGGTAATGCCTATAATTCACCCCTCCACTTT NA TRBJ1-6 TRBV14 NA
CARSGGGQGASNQPQHF TGTGCCAGAAGCGGGGGGGGACAGGGGGCAAGCAATCAGCCCCAGCATTTT NA TRBJ1-5 TRBV5-3 TRBD1
CATSKGVETQYF TGTGCCACCAGCAAAGGGGTAGAGACCCAGTACTTC once TRBJ2-5 TRBV15 NA
CASSATSNYGYTF TGTGCCAGCAGCGCCACATCTAACTATGGCTACACCTTC once TRBJ1-2 TRBV9 NA
CAVQREGGGQYTEAFF TGTGCCGTCCAACGGGAGGGGGGCGGGCAGTACACTGAAGCTTTCTTT NA TRBJ1-1 TRBV19 NA
CASSPGGNTYEQYF TGTGCCAGCAGTCCTGGAGGGAACACATACGAGCAGTACTTC NA TRBJ2-7 TRBV28 NA
CASSRGLFLGTGELFF TGCGCCAGCAGCCGAGGACTATTCCTCGGGACCGGGGAGCTGTTTTTT NA TRBJ2-2 TRBV5-1 NA
CASSLGDRENYGYTF TGTGCCAGCAGCTTGGGGGACAGGGAGAACTATGGCTACACCTTC once TRBJ1-2 TRBV5-4 TRBD1
CAWSQQGNTEAFF TGTGCCTGGAGTCAGCAGGGGAACACTGAAGCTTTCTTT NA TRBJ1-1 TRBV30 NA
CASSRFDRYYEQYF TGTGCCAGCAGCAGATTTGACAGGTACTACGAGCAGTACTTC NA TRBJ2-7 TRBV27 NA
CASSLARGAGSTDTQYF TGTGCCAGCAGCTTAGCGCGAGGAGCGGGAAGCACAGATACGCAGTATTTT NA TRBJ2-3 TRBV7-9 TRBD2
CASKGDRTSLYGYTF TGTGCCAGTAAGGGGGACAGGACCTCACTCTATGGCTACACCTTC few TRBJ1-2 TRBV19 TRBD1
CASIKPGTGAGNTIYF TGTGCCAGCATCAAGCCCGGGACAGGGGCTGGAAACACCATATATTTT NA TRBJ1-3 TRBV6-6 TRBD1
CASSSDGLVRNEQFF TGTGCCAGCAGTTCAGATGGACTAGTAAGAAATGAGCAGTTCTTC NA TRBJ2-1 TRBV27 TRBD2
CASRDRGLFGYTF TGTGCCAGCAGGGACAGGGGGCTTTTCGGCTACACCTTC NA TRBJ1-2 TRBV6-1 TRBD1
CASSPGTVQETQYF TGTGCCAGCAGCCCAGGGACAGTCCAAGAGACCCAGTACTTC NA TRBJ2-5 TRBV6-1 TRBD1
CASTFTGTSGGLSGEQYF TGTGCCAGCACATTCACCGGGACTAGCGGGGGCCTGTCTGGCGAGCAGTACTTC NA TRBJ2-7 TRBV7-2 TRBD2
CASSPPEQPGQGGQPQHF TGCGCCAGCAGCCCCCCAGAACAGCCGGGACAGGGGGGTCAGCCCCAGCATTTT NA TRBJ1-5 TRBV4-1 TRBD1
CASSPPGAGPKQFF TGTGCCAGCAGTCCCCCTGGGGCGGGACCGAAGCAGTTCTTC NA TRBJ2-1 TRBV6-5 NA
CASSPGQTYQETQYF TGTGCCAGCAGCCCCGGACAGACCTACCAAGAGACCCAGTACTTC NA TRBJ2-5 TRBV7-3 NA
CAWSPRTYGYTF TGTGCCTGGAGTCCGCGGACATATGGCTACACCTTC NA TRBJ1-2 TRBV30 NA
CASSFGQDVGRNTEAFF TGTGCCAGCAGCTTTGGGCAGGATGTGGGTAGGAACACTGAAGCTTTCTTT NA TRBJ1-1 TRBV7-8 NA
CASSLGWAGDEQFF TGCGCCAGCAGCTTGGGATGGGCCGGGGATGAGCAGTTCTTC NA TRBJ2-1 TRBV5-1 NA
CASSFRTSGGLSYEQYF TGTGCCAGCAGCTTTAGGACTAGCGGGGGGCTCTCCTACGAGCAGTACTTC NA TRBJ2-7 TRBV7-2 TRBD2
CASSTRTGEDEQYF TGCGCCAGCAGCACCCGGACAGGGGAGGACGAGCAGTACTTC NA TRBJ2-7 TRBV5-1 TRBD1
CASSLTRTGMDYEQYF TGTGCCAGCAGTCTCACGCGGACAGGGATGGATTACGAGCAGTACTTC NA TRBJ2-7 TRBV27 TRBD1
CASSDLAGGNTIYF TGTGCCAGCAGTGACCTTGCGGGTGGAAACACCATATATTTT NA TRBJ1-3 TRBV6-1 NA